The next 21 T cell receptor beta chains were all read from a single sample in a study of blood T cell repertoires in COVID-19. Profiled with immunoSEQ multiplex PCR; TCRdb holds only in-frame clones, not every one. The sample has tens of thousands of clones; 82% are singletons. Input material: peripheral blood. These TCRs come from a man in his forties or fifties with acute or convalescent COVID-19.

The chain uses TRBV10-1 and TRBJ1-2; a possible D gene is TRBD1 (5 bases). Trimming removed 10 bases from V and 7 bases from J, with 13 bases in between. The CDR3 is 11 amino acids. Germline V gene sequence: CDR1 WNHNN, CDR2 SYGVQD (reference sequence). Here the CDR3 reads CAISRVPGYTF. The CDR3 region has the DNA TGCGCCATAAGCAGGGTTCCTGGCTACACCTTC.

This clone was counted a single time. The chain recombines TRBV28 with TRBJ2-5, with TRBD1 matching over 7 bases. Germline V CDR1 and CDR2: MDHEN, SYDVKM. The trim removed 6 bases at V and 5 bases at J, leaving 3 bases unmatched. This CDR3 is 12 amino acids long. The CDR3 loop reads CASSLTGETQYF. CDR3 bases: TGTGCCAGCAGCCTGACAGGGGAGACCCAGTACTTC.

The gene calls are TRBV6-2 or TRBV6-3 and TRBJ2-1; 11 bases fit TRBD1. The V segment lost 6 bases and the J segment 8 bases; nucleotides outside the gene matches: 12. Germline V gene data show CDR1 as MNHEY and CDR2 as SVGEGT. This CDR3 has 16 amino acids. The CDR3 is CASRPRDRGKGDEQFF. Here the CDR3 DNA reads TGTGCCAGCAGACCTAGGGACAGGGGGAAGGGGGATGAGCAGTTCTTC.

The V and J genes are TRBV6-5 and TRBJ2-1, with 11 bases lining up with TRBD2. After removal of 2 bases from V and 6 bases from J, the junction contained 3 bases not matched to a gene. There are 15 residues in the CDR3. Germline CDR1 and CDR2: MNHEY and SVGAGI. Written as DNA, the CDR3 is TGTGCCAGCAGTTACGCTAGCGGGGGGATCAATGAGCAGTTCTTC. This sequence encodes CASSYASGGINEQFF.

J is TRBJ2-2 and V is TRBV27; 7 bases fit TRBD2. In germline, CDR1 is MNHEY, CDR2 SMNVEV (reference sequence). Unmatched junction bases numbered 7, after V lost 3 bases and J lost 6 bases. This CDR3 is 15 amino acids long. CDR3 protein: CASSFMGTTPGELFF. The CDR3 nucleotides read TGTGCCAGCAGTTTTATGGGGACTACGCCCGGGGAGCTGTTTTTT.

This rearrangement joins TRBV9 to TRBJ2-1, with TRBD2 identical over 12 bases. V shed 4 bases, J shed 7 bases, and the junction held 6 bases outside the gene matches. The germline V gene has CDR1 SGDLS and CDR2 YYNGEE. The CDR3 has 15 residues. The CDR3 region is CASSSSGGAWNEQFF. CDR3 DNA sequence: TGTGCCAGCAGCTCTAGCGGGGGGGCTTGGAATGAGCAGTTCTTC. Full variable domain (remainder filled in from reference TRBV9 and TRBJ2-1): DSGVTQTPKHLITATGQRVTLRCSPRSGDLSVYWYQQSLDQGLQFLIQYYNGEERAKGNILERFSAQQFPDLHSELNLSSLELGDSALYFCASSSSGGAWNEQFFGPGTRLTVL.

The chain employs TRBV19 and TRBJ1-1; unclear D gene. CDR3 size: 15 residues. Germline V gene lookup returns CDR1 LNHDA and CDR2 SQIVND (reference sequence). Trimming pared 0 bases from V and 12 bases from J, leaving 20 bases between. The CDR3: CASSIDRWEPFVTFF. CDR3 DNA: TGTGCCAGTAGTATAGATAGGTGGGAGCCCTTTGTGACTTTCTTT.

J is TRBJ1-1 and V is TRBV18; D not certain. The CDR3 is 17 amino acids. Germline CDR1 KGHSH, CDR2 LQKENI. V was pared by 3 bases and J by 3 bases, with 20 bases between. CDR3 sequence: CASSPAGGSSYYTEAFF. The CDR3 nucleotides read TGTGCCAGCTCACCTGCGGGAGGGTCATCCTATTACACTGAAGCTTTCTTT.

The rearrangement links TRBV12-3 or TRBV12-4 to TRBJ1-1; D is uncertain. There are 12 residues in the CDR3. Trimming removed 3 bases at V and 1 base at J, with 3 bases between. The CDR3 nucleotides are TGTGCCAGCAGTTTCAAGAACACTGAAGCTTTCTTT. Residues: CASSFKNTEAFF.

The chain recombines TRBV9 with TRBJ2-4; the D gene is possibly TRBD1 (5 bases). Trimming removed 4 bases from V and 6 bases from J, with 11 bases in between. This CDR3 region has 13 residues. CDR1 is SGDLS, CDR2 YYNGEE, per germline. CDR3 coding DNA: TGTGCCAGCAGCTCCAGGGAACGAAACATTCAGTACTTC. Its protein product is CASSSRERNIQYF.

The V gene is TRBV28, the J gene TRBJ2-7; 12 bases map to TRBD1. The CDR3 sequence is 17 residues long. The ends lost 1 base at V and 4 bases at J; junction bases unmatched: 8. Looked up from germline, CDR1 is MDHEN and CDR2 is SYDVKM. CDR3 bases: TGTGCCAGCAGTTTATCCAGACCGGGACAGGGGGCATACGAGCAGTACTTC. Translated, it gives CASSLSRPGQGAYEQYF.

This chain connects TRBV7-8 to TRBJ2-1, with TRBD1 identical over 7 bases. V gave up 4 bases and J gave up 7 bases; unmatched junction bases: 19. Germline V gene data show CDR1 as SGHVS and CDR2 as FQNEAQ. This CDR3 spans 18 amino acids. CDR3 protein: CASSSLVLIQGNGNEQFF. CDR3 nucleotides: TGTGCCAGCAGCTCCCTAGTCTTAATACAGGGGAATGGAAATGAGCAGTTCTTC.

V is TRBV7-9 and J is TRBJ2-2; 12 bases align to TRBD1. V lost 4 bases, J lost 4 bases, and 4 bases stayed unmatched. There are 16 residues in the CDR3. Germline assignment: CDR1 SEHNR and CDR2 FQNEAQ (reference sequence). The CDR3 nucleotides are TGTGCCAGCAGCTCCCGGGACAGGGGGCTCACCGGGGAGCTGTTTTTT. It specifies CASSSRDRGLTGELFF.

The chain recombines TRBV7-9 with TRBJ1-2; TRBD1 matches at 7 bases. Germline V lookup: CDR1 SEHNR, CDR2 FQNEAQ (reference sequence). The CDR3 runs to 13 residues. V shed 1 base, J shed 7 bases, and the junction held 3 bases outside the gene matches. Here the CDR3 reads CASSLGTGRGYTF. The CDR3 region has the DNA TGTGCCAGCAGCTTAGGGACAGGCCGTGGCTACACCTTC.

The chain is built from TRBV27 and TRBJ1-3, with 8 bases lining up with TRBD1. The CDR3 extends over 16 amino acids. Germline CDR1 and CDR2: MNHEY and SMNVEV (reference sequence). V gave up 5 bases and J gave up 9 bases; unmatched junction bases: 15. CDR3 in amino acids: CASSRDRTASGSTIYF. CDR3 in DNA: TGTGCCAGCAGTCGGGACAGGACGGCGTCTGGCAGCACCATATATTTT.

The chain uses TRBV5-1 and TRBJ1-1; D not certain. There are 14 residues in the CDR3. Deletions cut 0 bases from V and 1 base from J, with 7 bases between. CDR1 is SGHRS and CDR2 is YFSETQ in the germline V gene. The CDR3 reads CASSLAVQNTEAFF. CDR3 coding DNA: TGCGCCAGCAGCTTGGCAGTCCAGAACACTGAAGCTTTCTTT.

This clone was detected only once. The genes are TRBV5-4 and TRBJ1-1, with D possibly being TRBD1 (5 bases). The CDR3 loop spans 15 amino acids. The germline V gene encodes CDR1 SGHNT and CDR2 YYREEE (reference sequence). V lost 3 bases, J lost 3 bases, and 15 bases lay in between. The CDR3 sequence is CASSWGVLSDTEAFF. CDR3 coding DNA: TGTGCCAGCAGCTGGGGGGTACTATCAGACACTGAAGCTTTCTTT.

The chain carries TRBV4-1 and TRBJ2-7; D is possibly TRBD1 (6 bases). Germline V gene sequence: CDR1 MGHRA, CDR2 YSYEKL. The CDR3 loop spans 15 amino acids. Trimming left V 8 bases short and J 2 bases short, with 19 bases between. The CDR3, as DNA: TGCGCCAGCTCCCAGGGGCAGGGGATCACCTACGAGCAGTACTTC. This encodes CASSQGQGITYEQYF.

By share of the sample, this clone is medium-sized. The chain is built from TRBV6-4 and TRBJ1-6; 7 nucleotides match TRBD1. This CDR3 is built from 14 residues. Per germline, CDR1 MRHNA and CDR2 SNTAGT. The V and J ends lost 5 bases and 10 bases, in that order; junction bases with no gene match: 8. The CDR3 DNA reads TGTGCCAGCAGTACGACAGGGCTGGAATCACCCCTCCACTTT. This sequence encodes CASSTTGLESPLHF.

This clone was counted a single time. One end of the junction does not line up with germline, which may come from a read error. The chain links TRBV6-4 to TRBJ2-1; the D gene is possibly TRBD1 (6 bases). The CDR3 is 12 amino acids. The germline V gene has CDR1 MRHNA and CDR2 SNTAGT. Here the CDR3 DNA reads TGTGCCGGCAGTAAACTAGGGGGAAAGCAGTTCTTC. It encodes CAGSKLGGKQFF.

This chain links TRBV5-1 with TRBJ1-4; D remains unclear. CDR1 is SGHRS and CDR2 is YFSETQ in the germline V gene. The ends were cut back, 1 base at V and 5 bases at J, with 9 bases in the middle. The CDR3 is 14 residues long. CDR3 sequence (DNA): TGCGCCAGCAGCTTGATGTCAGCGAATGAAAAACTGTTTTTT. The encoded protein is CASSLMSANEKLFF.